This TCR beta chain was captured in a study of cytotoxic CD8 clonotypes in ibrutinib-treated CLL. Study information: Following a median about eleven months of treatment, with a range of 6 to 36, response samples were taken. The sample average was about 280,000 productive templates and more than 90,000 productive rearrangements.

The V and J ends lost 3 bases and 1 base, in that order; junction bases with no gene match: 14. The CDR3 spans 19 residues. Per the germline V gene, CDR1 is LNHDA and CDR2 is SQIVND (reference sequence). Study-level findings and limits: A rise in clonality was seen at ibrutinib response, and a fall back toward baseline was seen at progression.

Profiled with immunoSEQ multiplex PCR; TCRdb holds only in-frame clones, not every one. The table includes tens of thousands of clones, less than 85% detected once. With regard to this clone: The antigen is unknown.

This TCR came from a human donor with chronic lymphocytic leukemia. This chain uses TRBV19 with TRBJ1-5; 8 bases map to TRBD1. This sample comprised PBMCs, obtained at disease progression, from a patient treated with ibrutinib. The chain's CDR3 is CASSINRGAALWSNQPQHF. The CDR3 coding sequence is TGTGCCAGTAGTATTAACAGGGGGGCAGCCCTTTGGAGCAATCAGCCCCAGCATTTT.